This T cell receptor beta chain appears in the sequencing data of a study of memory CD4+ T cells and cytomegalovirus serostatus. The data were produced by immunoSEQ multiplex PCR, yet TCRdb's version contains in-frame clones alone and is incomplete. The sample consists of around 63,000 clones, around 82% of them appearing once. The study, taken as a whole, reports: A US-trained random forest predicted CMV serostatus with median AUC around 0.9.

The CDR3 totals 18 residues. The sort gate was single viable CD3+CD4+CD8-CD45RO+ cells for memory CD4+ T cells. With regard to this clone: Its antigen is not known.

The sequence came from an adult in good health and CMV-seronegative. Some clones in this sample may be carry-over from other donors' samples. Sequencing input: memory CD4+ T cells from blood. The V call is TRBV21-1, the J call TRBJ1-1; the D segment call TRBD1 is taken from the table without a DNA check. TRBV21-1 represents a pseudogene. Here the CDR3 reads CASSKPGQGAEGSKEAFF. In DNA form, the CDR3 reads TGTGCCAGCAGCAAGCCGGGACAGGGGGCAGAGGGATCCAAGGAAGCTTTCTTT.